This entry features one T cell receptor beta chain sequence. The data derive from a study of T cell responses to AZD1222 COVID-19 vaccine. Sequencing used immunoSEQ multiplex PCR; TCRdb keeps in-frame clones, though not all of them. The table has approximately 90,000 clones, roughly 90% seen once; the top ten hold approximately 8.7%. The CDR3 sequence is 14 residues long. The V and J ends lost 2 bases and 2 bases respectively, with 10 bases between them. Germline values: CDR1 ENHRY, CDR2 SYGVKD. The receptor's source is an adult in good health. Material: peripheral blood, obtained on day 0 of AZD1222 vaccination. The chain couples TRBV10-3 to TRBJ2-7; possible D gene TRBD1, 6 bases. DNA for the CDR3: TGTGCCATCAGTGAGGGGGGCCGGGCCTACGAGCAGTACTTC. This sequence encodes CAISEGGRAYEQYF.